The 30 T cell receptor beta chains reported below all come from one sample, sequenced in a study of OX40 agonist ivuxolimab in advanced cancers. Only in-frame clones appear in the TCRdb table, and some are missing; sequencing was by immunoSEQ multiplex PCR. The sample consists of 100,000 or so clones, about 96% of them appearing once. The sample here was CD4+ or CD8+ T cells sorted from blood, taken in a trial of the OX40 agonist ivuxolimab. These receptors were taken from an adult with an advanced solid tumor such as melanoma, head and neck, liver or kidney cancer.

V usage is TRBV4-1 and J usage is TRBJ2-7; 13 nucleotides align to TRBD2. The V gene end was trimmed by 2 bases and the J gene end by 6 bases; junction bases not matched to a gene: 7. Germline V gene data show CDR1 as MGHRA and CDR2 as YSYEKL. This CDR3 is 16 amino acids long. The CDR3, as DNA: TGCGCCAGCAGCCAAAGGACTAGCGGGAGTCGTCGCGAGCAGTACTTC. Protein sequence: CASSQRTSGSRREQYF.

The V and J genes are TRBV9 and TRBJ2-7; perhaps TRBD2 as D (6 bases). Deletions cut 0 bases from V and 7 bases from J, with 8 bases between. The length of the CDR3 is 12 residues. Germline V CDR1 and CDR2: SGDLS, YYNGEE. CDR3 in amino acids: CASSVAEGEQYF. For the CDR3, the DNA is TGTGCCAGCAGCGTAGCGGAGGGGGAGCAGTACTTC.

The CDR3 here is CASSPLTRTGKETQYF. The CDR3 DNA reads TGTGCCAGCAGTCCCTTGACCCGGACAGGGAAAGAGACCCAGTACTTC. The genes are TRBV28 and TRBJ2-5; TRBD1 matches at 8 bases. The germline V gene encodes CDR1 MDHEN and CDR2 SYDVKM. The CDR3 spans 16 residues. Trimming took 5 bases from V and 3 from J; bases not matched to a gene: 11.

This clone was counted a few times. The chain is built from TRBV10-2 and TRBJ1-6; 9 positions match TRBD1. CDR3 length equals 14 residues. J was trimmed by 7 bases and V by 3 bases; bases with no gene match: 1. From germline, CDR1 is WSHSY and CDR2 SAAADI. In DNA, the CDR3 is TGCGCCAGCAGTGATGGGACAGGGAATTCACCCCTCCACTTT. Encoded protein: CASSDGTGNSPLHF.

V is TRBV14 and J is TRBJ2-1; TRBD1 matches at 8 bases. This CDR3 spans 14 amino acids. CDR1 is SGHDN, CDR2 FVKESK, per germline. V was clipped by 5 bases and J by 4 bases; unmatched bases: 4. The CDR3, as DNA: TGTGCCAGCAGCTCCCGGGACAGGTACAATGAGCAGTTCTTC. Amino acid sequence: CASSSRDRYNEQFF.

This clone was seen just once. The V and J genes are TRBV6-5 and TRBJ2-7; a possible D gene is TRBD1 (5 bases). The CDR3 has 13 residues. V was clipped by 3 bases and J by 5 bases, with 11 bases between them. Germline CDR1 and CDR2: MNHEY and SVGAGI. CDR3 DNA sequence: TGTGCCAGCAGTTATGCAGGGTTTAACGAGCAGTACTTC. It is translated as CASSYAGFNEQYF.

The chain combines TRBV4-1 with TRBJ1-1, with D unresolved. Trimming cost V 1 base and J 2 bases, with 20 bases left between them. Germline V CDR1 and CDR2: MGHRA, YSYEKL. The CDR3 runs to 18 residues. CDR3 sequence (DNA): TGCGCCAGCAGCCAAGTGGAACAGTTAGGACTGAAAAACACTGAAGCTTTCTTT. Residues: CASSQVEQLGLKNTEAFF.

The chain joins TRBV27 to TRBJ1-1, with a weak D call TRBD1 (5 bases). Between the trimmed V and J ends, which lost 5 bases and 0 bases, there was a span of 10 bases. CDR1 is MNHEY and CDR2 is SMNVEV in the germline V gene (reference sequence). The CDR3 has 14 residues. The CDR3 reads CASSLQDMNTEAFF. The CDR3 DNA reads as TGTGCCAGCAGTCTACAGGACATGAACACTGAAGCTTTCTTT.

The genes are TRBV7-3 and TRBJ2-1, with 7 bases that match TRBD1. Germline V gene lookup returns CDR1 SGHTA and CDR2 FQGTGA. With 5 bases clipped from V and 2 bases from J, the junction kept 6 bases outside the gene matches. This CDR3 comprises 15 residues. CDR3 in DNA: TGTGCCAGCAGCGGTGACAGGGTCCCCTACAATGAGCAGTTCTTC. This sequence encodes CASSGDRVPYNEQFF. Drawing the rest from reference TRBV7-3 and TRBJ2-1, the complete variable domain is GAGVSQTPSNKVTEKGKYVELRCDPISGHTALYWYRQSLGQGPEFLIYFQGTGAADDSGLPNDRFFAVRPEGSVSTLKIQRTERGDSAVYLCASSGDRVPYNEQFFGPGTRLTVL.

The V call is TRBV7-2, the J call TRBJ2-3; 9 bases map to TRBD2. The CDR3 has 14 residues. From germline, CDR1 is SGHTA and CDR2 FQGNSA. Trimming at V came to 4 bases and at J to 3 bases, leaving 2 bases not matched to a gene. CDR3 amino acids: CASSSGLATDTQYF. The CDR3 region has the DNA TGTGCCAGCAGCTCGGGACTAGCTACAGATACGCAGTATTTT.

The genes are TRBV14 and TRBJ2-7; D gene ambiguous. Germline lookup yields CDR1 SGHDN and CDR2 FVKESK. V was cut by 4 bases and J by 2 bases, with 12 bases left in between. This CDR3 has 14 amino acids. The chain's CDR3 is CASSLSRAPYEQYF. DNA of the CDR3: TGTGCCAGCAGCCTTAGCCGGGCACCCTACGAGCAGTACTTC.

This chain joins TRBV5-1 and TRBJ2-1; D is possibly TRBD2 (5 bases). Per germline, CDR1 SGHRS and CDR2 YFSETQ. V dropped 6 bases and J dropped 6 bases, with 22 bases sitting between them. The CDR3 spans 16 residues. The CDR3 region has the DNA TGCGCCAGCACCCGGCCTAGGACGGGAACCTCCAATGAGCAGTTCTTC. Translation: CASTRPRTGTSNEQFF.

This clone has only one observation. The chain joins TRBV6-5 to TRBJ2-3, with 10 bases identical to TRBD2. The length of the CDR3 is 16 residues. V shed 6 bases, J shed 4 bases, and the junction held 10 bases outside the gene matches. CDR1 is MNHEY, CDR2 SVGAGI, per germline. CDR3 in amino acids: CASSYRGTSVPDTQYF. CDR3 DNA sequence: TGTGCCAGCAGCTACCGGGGGACTAGCGTTCCAGATACGCAGTATTTT.

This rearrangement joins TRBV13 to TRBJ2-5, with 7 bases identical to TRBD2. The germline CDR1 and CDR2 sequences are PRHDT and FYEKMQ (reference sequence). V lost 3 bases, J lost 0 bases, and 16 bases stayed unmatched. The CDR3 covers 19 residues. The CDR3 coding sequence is TGTGCCAGCAGCTTCGGGGAATACCGGGGACTATCGTACCAAGAGACCCAGTACTTC. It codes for CASSFGEYRGLSYQETQYF.

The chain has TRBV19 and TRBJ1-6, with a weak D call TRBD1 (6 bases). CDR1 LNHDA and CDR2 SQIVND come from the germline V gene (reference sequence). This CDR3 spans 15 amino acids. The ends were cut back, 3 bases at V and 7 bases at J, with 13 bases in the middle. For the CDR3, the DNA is TGTGCCAGTAGTATTAGCAGGGGCGGCAATTCACCCCTCCACTTT. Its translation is CASSISRGGNSPLHF.

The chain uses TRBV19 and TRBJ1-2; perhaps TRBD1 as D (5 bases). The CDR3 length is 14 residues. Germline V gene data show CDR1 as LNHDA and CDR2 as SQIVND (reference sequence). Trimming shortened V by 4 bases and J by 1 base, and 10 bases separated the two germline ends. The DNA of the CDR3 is TGTGCCAGTAGTACCGGGACGGGTAACTATGGCTACACCTTC. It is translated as CASSTGTGNYGYTF.

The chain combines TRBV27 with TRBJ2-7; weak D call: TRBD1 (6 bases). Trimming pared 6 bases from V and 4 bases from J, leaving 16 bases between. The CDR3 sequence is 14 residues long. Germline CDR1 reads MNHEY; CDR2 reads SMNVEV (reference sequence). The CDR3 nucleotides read TGTGCCAGCAGCCAGAGACAGGTTGGGTACGAGCAGTACTTC. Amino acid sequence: CASSQRQVGYEQYF.

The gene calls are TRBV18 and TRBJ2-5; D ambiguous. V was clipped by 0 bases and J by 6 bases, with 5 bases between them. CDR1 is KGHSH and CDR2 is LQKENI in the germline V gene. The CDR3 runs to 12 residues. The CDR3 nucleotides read TGTGCCAGCTCACCACCGGAGCAGACCCAGTACTTC. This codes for CASSPPEQTQYF. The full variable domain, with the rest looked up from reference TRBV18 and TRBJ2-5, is NAGVMQNPRHLVRRRGQEARLRCSPMKGHSHVYWYRQLPEEGLKFMVYLQKENIIDESGMPKERFSAEFPKEGPSILRIQQVVRGDSAAYFCASSPPEQTQYFGPGTRLLVL.

The DNA for the CDR3 is TGTGCCAGTAGTGGTGACAGGGCCTATGGCTACACCTTC. Its translation is CASSGDRAYGYTF. The J gene is TRBJ1-2, the V gene TRBV19, with 7 positions matching TRBD1. After removal of 5 bases from V and 4 bases from J, the junction contained 4 bases not matched to a gene. Germline V gives CDR1 LNHDA, CDR2 SQIVND (reference sequence). The CDR3 loop spans 13 amino acids.

This CDR3 is CAWSPASVNTGELFF. DNA for the CDR3: TGTGCCTGGAGTCCGGCTAGCGTGAACACCGGGGAGCTGTTTTTT. The V and J genes are TRBV30 and TRBJ2-2, with TRBD2 as a possible D gene (6 bases). V dropped 2 bases and J dropped 1 base, with 11 bases sitting between them. Germline lookup yields CDR1 GTSNPN and CDR2 SVGIG (reference sequence). The CDR3 is 15 amino acids.

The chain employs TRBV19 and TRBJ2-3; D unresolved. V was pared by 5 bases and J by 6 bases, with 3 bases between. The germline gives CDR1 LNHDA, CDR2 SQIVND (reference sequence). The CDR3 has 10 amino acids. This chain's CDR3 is CASSSDTQYF. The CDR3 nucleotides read TGTGCCAGTAGTTCCGATACGCAGTATTTT.

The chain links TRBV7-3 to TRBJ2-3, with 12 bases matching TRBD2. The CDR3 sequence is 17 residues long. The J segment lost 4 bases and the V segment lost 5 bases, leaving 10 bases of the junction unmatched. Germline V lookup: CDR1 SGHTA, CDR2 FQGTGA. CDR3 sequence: CASSTGTSGRIADTQYF. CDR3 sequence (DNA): TGTGCCAGCAGCACAGGAACTAGCGGGAGGATCGCAGATACGCAGTATTTT.

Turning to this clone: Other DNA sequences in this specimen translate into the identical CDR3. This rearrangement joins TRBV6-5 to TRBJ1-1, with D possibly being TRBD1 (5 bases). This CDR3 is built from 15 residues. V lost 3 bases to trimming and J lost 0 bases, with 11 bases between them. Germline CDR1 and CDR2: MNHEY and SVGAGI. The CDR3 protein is CASSYLYRMNTEAFF. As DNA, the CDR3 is TGTGCCAGCAGTTATCTCTACAGGATGAACACTGAAGCTTTCTTT.

The CDR3 spells CASSVGGKGEQYF. In nucleotides, the CDR3 is TGTGCCAGCAGCGTAGGGGGCAAAGGGGAGCAGTACTTC. This rearrangement joins TRBV9 to TRBJ2-7, with a tentative D call TRBD1 (5 bases). This CDR3 is 13 amino acids long. In germline, CDR1 is SGDLS, CDR2 YYNGEE. V was shortened by 0 bases and J by 7 bases, with 11 bases between the two germline ends.

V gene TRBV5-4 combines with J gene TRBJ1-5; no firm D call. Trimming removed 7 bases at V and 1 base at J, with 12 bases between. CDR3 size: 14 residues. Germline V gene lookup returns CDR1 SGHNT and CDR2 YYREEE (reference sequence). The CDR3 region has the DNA TGTGCCAGCGCGGAGCGGGGAAGCAATCAGCCCCAGCATTTT. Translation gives CASAERGSNQPQHF.

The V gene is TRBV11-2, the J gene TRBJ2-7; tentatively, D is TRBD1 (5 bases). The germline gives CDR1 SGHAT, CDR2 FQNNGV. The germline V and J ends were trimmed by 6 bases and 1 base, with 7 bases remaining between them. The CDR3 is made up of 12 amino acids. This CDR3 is CASSDSSYEQYF. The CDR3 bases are TGTGCCAGCAGTGACAGTTCCTACGAGCAGTACTTC. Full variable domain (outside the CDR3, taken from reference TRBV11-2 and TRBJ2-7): EAGVAQSPRYKIIEKRQSVAFWCNPISGHATLYWYQQILGQGPKLLIQFQNNGVVDDSQLPKDRFSAERLKGVDSTLKIQPAKLEDSAVYLCASSDSSYEQYFGPGTRLTVT.

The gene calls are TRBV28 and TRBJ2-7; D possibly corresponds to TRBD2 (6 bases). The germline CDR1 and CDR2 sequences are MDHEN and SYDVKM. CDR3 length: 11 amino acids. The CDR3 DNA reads TGTGAGGTGGCGGGGCCCTACGAGCAGTACTTC. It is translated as CEVAGPYEQYF.

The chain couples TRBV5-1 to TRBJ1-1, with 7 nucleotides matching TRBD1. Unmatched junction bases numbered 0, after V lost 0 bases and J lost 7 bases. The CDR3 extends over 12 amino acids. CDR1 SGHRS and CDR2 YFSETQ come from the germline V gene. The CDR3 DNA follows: TGCGCCAGCAGCTTGGCAGGGGGTGAAGCTTTCTTT. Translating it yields CASSLAGGEAFF.

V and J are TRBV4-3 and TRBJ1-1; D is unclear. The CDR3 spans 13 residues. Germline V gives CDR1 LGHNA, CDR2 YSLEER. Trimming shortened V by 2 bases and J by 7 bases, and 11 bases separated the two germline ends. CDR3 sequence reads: CASSQSAEGEAFF. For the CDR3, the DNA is TGCGCCAGCAGCCAATCTGCGGAAGGTGAAGCTTTCTTT.

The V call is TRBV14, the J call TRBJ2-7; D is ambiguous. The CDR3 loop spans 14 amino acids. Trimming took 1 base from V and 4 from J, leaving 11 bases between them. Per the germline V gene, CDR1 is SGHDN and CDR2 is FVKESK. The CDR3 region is CASSQAWQPYEQYF. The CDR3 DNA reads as TGTGCCAGCAGCCAAGCGTGGCAGCCTTACGAGCAGTACTTC. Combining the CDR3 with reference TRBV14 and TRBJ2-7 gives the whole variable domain EAGVTQFPSHSVIEKGQTVTLRCDPISGHDNLYWYRRVMGKEIKFLLHFVKESKQDESGMPNNRFLAERTGGTYSTLKVQPAELEDSGVYFCASSQAWQPYEQYFGPGTRLTVT.